The 23 T cell receptor beta chains given below trace back to one sample, sequenced in a study of cytomegalovirus exposure and HLA in healthy donors. Researchers ran the PCR with 60 Vbeta and 13 Jbeta primers. Generated by immunoSEQ multiplex PCR, the TCRdb table keeps only in-frame clones and is missing some. The sample shows under 90,000 clones, approximately 71% of them seen only once. The sample comprised PBMCs. Receptors were obtained from a man aged 40-49 years in good health and CMV-seronegative.

V and J are TRBV28 and TRBJ1-2, with 8 bases that match TRBD1. Germline V gene sequence: CDR1 MDHEN, CDR2 SYDVKM. This CDR3 has 16 residues. After removal of 5 bases from V and 4 bases from J, the junction contained 12 bases not matched to a gene. As DNA, the CDR3 is TGTGCCAGCAGTGTGCCGGGACAGGCTACCGTCTATGGCTACACCTTC. Translating gives CASSVPGQATVYGYTF.

The V call is TRBV18, the J call TRBJ1-5; no reliable D call. Germline CDR1 is KGHSH and CDR2 is LQKENI. The CDR3 totals 14 residues. Trimming took 2 bases from V and 4 from J, leaving 9 bases between them. The chain's CDR3 is CASSPGAGNQPQHF. CDR3 nucleotides: TGTGCCAGCTCACCAGGTGCGGGAAATCAGCCCCAGCATTTT.

This clone showed up just once. The V gene is TRBV6-5, the J gene TRBJ2-1, with D perhaps TRBD1 (5 bases). Trimming took off 5 bases at V and 15 bases at J, with 17 bases between the two ends. CDR3 size: 12 residues. Germline loops: CDR1 MNHEY, CDR2 SVGAGI. Here the CDR3 reads CASSSDTGIAFF. The CDR3 bases are TGTGCCAGCAGTAGCGACACAGGTATCGCGTTCTTC.

The count of this clone is one. V usage is TRBV5-6 and J usage is TRBJ1-4; D is possibly TRBD1 (6 bases). This CDR3 has 15 amino acids. Germline V gene sequence: CDR1 SGHDT, CDR2 YYEEEE. V was clipped by 0 bases and J by 5 bases, with 11 bases between them. As DNA, the CDR3 is TGTGCCAGCAGCTTGGCGGGGGGCGGGAATGAAAAACTGTTTTTT. Translated, it gives CASSLAGGGNEKLFF.

The chain recombines TRBV7-9 with TRBJ2-7; the match to TRBD2 covers 8 bases. The germline gives CDR1 SEHNR, CDR2 FQNEAQ (reference sequence). CDR3 size: 14 residues. With 4 bases clipped from V and 3 bases from J, the junction kept 5 bases outside the gene matches. DNA for the CDR3: TGTGCCAGCAGCTCCGCCGGGGGGGTCTACGAGCAGTACTTC. Its protein product is CASSSAGGVYEQYF. The full variable domain, with the rest looked up from reference TRBV7-9 and TRBJ2-7, is DTGVSQNPRHKITKRGQNVTFRCDPISEHNRLYWYRQTLGQGPEFLTYFQNEAQLEKSRLLSDRFSAERPKGSFSTLEIQRTEQGDSAMYLCASSSAGGVYEQYFGPGTRLTVT.

The chain recombines TRBV29-1 with TRBJ2-3; a possible D gene is TRBD1 (6 bases). Germline loops: CDR1 SQVTM, CDR2 ANQGSEA. V was cut by 5 bases and J by 2 bases, with 14 bases left in between. This CDR3 is built from 14 residues. The CDR3 region has the DNA TGCAGCGTTCCTGGACAGCTCCTCACAGATACGCAGTATTTT. The encoded protein is CSVPGQLLTDTQYF.

The chain joins TRBV11-3 to TRBJ1-4; 10 bases align to TRBD1. The V segment lost 5 bases and the J segment 5 bases; nucleotides outside the gene matches: 5. The CDR3 length is 15 residues. Germline V gene lookup returns CDR1 SGHNT and CDR2 YENEEA. Written as DNA, the CDR3 is TGTGCCAGCAGCCAACCGGGACAGGGGAATGAAAAACTGTTTTTT. It encodes CASSQPGQGNEKLFF.

The chain couples TRBV19 to TRBJ1-5; 8 nucleotides agree with TRBD1. Unmatched junction bases numbered 10, after V lost 5 bases and J lost 4 bases. This CDR3 is built from 16 residues. Germline assignment: CDR1 LNHDA and CDR2 SQIVND (reference sequence). CDR3 sequence (DNA): TGTGCCAGTAGTCCGGTAGGACAGGGAGAGAATCAGCCCCAGCATTTT. This gives the protein CASSPVGQGENQPQHF.

CDR3 region: CASSLDIQNYGYTF. For the CDR3, the DNA is TGTGCCAGCAGCTTAGATATACAGAACTATGGCTACACCTTC. The genes are TRBV11-2 and TRBJ1-2; D call uncertain. Between the trimmed V and J ends, which lost 0 bases and 2 bases, there was a span of 7 bases. The CDR3 spans 14 residues. In germline, CDR1 is SGHAT, CDR2 FQNNGV.

The chain carries TRBV6-5 and TRBJ1-1; TRBD1 matches 8 bases. This CDR3 has 15 residues. J was trimmed by 1 base and V by 2 bases; bases with no gene match: 3. Germline CDR1 and CDR2: MNHEY and SVGAGI. The CDR3 spells CASSYAGQENTEAFF. The DNA of the CDR3 is TGTGCCAGCAGTTACGCGGGACAGGAGAACACTGAAGCTTTCTTT.

The V and J genes are TRBV28 and TRBJ1-2; a possible D gene is TRBD1 (6 bases). The CDR3 runs 15 residues. V lost 3 bases, J lost 2 bases, and 13 bases lay in between. Germline CDR1 reads MDHEN; CDR2 reads SYDVKM. CDR3 nucleotides: TGTGCCAGCAGTTTCGAACAGGGATGGAACTATGGCTACACCTTC. Translation gives CASSFEQGWNYGYTF.

V usage is TRBV29-1 and J usage is TRBJ2-7; a possible D gene is TRBD1 (7 bases). The CDR3 is made up of 14 amino acids. V was pared by 3 bases and J by 5 bases, with 17 bases between. Per the germline V gene, CDR1 is SQVTM and CDR2 is ANQGSEA. The CDR3 sequence: CSVELVEGADEQYF. For the CDR3, the DNA is TGCAGCGTTGAGCTTGTGGAGGGGGCCGACGAGCAGTACTTC.

V gene TRBV28 combines with J gene TRBJ1-2, with 12 positions matching TRBD1. CDR3 length: 18 residues. In germline, CDR1 is MDHEN, CDR2 SYDVKM. With V trimmed by 5 bases and J by 1 base, 11 bases remained unmatched. The CDR3 here is CASSHYQGQGASNYGYTF. CDR3 bases: TGTGCCAGCAGTCACTACCAGGGACAGGGGGCGAGTAACTATGGCTACACCTTC.

The genes are TRBV27 and TRBJ1-1; possible D gene TRBD1, 5 bases. Trimming took off 3 bases at V and 5 bases at J, with 13 bases between the two ends. The germline gives CDR1 MNHEY, CDR2 SMNVEV (reference sequence). This CDR3 spans 14 amino acids. The CDR3 DNA follows: TGTGCCAGCAGTTTCTTCCAAGGGGCAACTGAAGCTTTCTTT. Translating gives CASSFFQGATEAFF.

This clone was seen a handful of times. V usage is TRBV15 and J usage is TRBJ1-4, with a weak D call TRBD1 (6 bases). In germline, CDR1 is LNHNV, CDR2 YYDKDF (reference sequence). V shed 2 bases and J shed 8 bases, with 12 bases lying between them. The CDR3 contains 14 residues. The CDR3 spells CATSRSGVGEKLFF. CDR3 DNA: TGTGCCACCAGCAGATCAGGGGTTGGGGAAAAACTGTTTTTT.

The J gene is TRBJ1-5, the V gene TRBV6-5; D possibly corresponds to TRBD1 (5 bases). The length of the CDR3 is 14 residues. V was shortened by 0 bases and J by 9 bases, with 12 bases between the two germline ends. Germline V lookup: CDR1 MNHEY, CDR2 SVGAGI. The DNA for the CDR3 is TGTGCCAGCAGTTACTCGCCGGGGAGGGGGCCCCAGCATTTT. The encoded protein is CASSYSPGRGPQHF.

This rearrangement joins TRBV27 to TRBJ1-6; a possible D gene is TRBD1 (6 bases). This CDR3 spans 15 amino acids. V shed 4 bases and J shed 7 bases, with 14 bases lying between them. The germline gives CDR1 MNHEY, CDR2 SMNVEV (reference sequence). CDR3 loop: CASSSRGRGNSPLHF. The CDR3 bases are TGTGCCAGCAGTTCCAGGGGACGGGGCAATTCACCCCTCCACTTT.

The chain employs TRBV6-1 and TRBJ1-5; 7 bases agree with TRBD1. CDR1 is MNHNS, CDR2 SASEGT, per germline. This CDR3 has 14 residues. V was clipped by 7 bases and J by 3 bases; unmatched bases: 6. The CDR3 protein is CASTLTGSNQPQHF. For the CDR3, the DNA is TGTGCCAGCACTTTGACAGGGTCCAATCAGCCCCAGCATTTT.

The chain couples TRBV18 to TRBJ1-1; 8 positions match TRBD1. Trimming cost V 5 bases and J 7 bases; bases outside gene matches: 6. Germline values: CDR1 KGHSH, CDR2 LQKENI. This CDR3 region has 13 residues. The CDR3 region is CASSTDRGGEAFF. CDR3 nucleotides: TGTGCCAGCTCAACAGACAGGGGTGGTGAAGCTTTCTTT.

The chain is built from TRBV27 and TRBJ2-1, with D tentatively TRBD2 (6 bases). Germline V gene lookup returns CDR1 MNHEY and CDR2 SMNVEV (reference sequence). V was cut by 3 bases and J by 10 bases, with 16 bases left in between. The CDR3 is 14 residues long. CDR3 protein: CASSFGWEVGEQFF. The CDR3, as DNA: TGTGCCAGCAGTTTCGGTTGGGAGGTAGGCGAGCAGTTCTTC.

The rearrangement links TRBV30 to TRBJ2-7, with a tentative D call TRBD1 (5 bases). The germline V and J ends were trimmed by 5 bases and 3 bases, with 11 bases remaining between them. CDR3 size: 12 residues. Germline CDR1 and CDR2: GTSNPN and SVGIG (reference sequence). This chain's CDR3 is CAWSGHLYEQYF. CDR3 DNA sequence: TGTGCCTGGTCCGGACACCTCTACGAGCAGTACTTC.

The V and J genes are TRBV7-8 and TRBJ2-2, with D perhaps TRBD2 (6 bases). The CDR3 is made up of 17 amino acids. Per germline, CDR1 SGHVS and CDR2 FQNEAQ. V was cut by 4 bases and J by 5 bases, with 20 bases left in between. The CDR3 bases are TGTGCCAGCAGCTCCTCCGGAGGGGAGCTAGCTACCGGGGAGCTGTTTTTT. Residues: CASSSSGGELATGELFF.

The genes are TRBV10-3 and TRBJ2-1; 9 positions agree with TRBD2. Germline V gene data show CDR1 as ENHRY and CDR2 as SYGVKD. Trimming cost V 7 bases and J 4 bases; bases outside gene matches: 5. This CDR3 contains 14 residues. Here the CDR3 DNA reads TGTGCCATCAAGCTAGCGGGGCTGTACAATGAGCAGTTCTTC. Protein sequence: CAIKLAGLYNEQFF.